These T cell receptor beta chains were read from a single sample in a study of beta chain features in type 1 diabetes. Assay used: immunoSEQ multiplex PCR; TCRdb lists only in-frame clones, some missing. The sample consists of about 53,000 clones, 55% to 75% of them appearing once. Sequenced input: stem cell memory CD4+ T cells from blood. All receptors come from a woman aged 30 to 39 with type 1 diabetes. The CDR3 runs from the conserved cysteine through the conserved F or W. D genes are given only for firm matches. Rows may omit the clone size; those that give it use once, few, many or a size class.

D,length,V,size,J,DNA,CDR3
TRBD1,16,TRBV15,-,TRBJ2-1,TGTGCCACCAGCAAAACGGGACAGGGGGTCGCCAATGAGCAGTTCTTC,CATSKTGQGVANEQFF
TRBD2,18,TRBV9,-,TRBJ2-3,TGTGCCAGCAGCGCGAGAGGGGGGACTAGCGTAAGAACAGATACGCAGTATTTT,CASSARGGTSVRTDTQYF
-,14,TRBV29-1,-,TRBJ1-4,TGCAGCGTTGAGAAAGGGAGGGTTAGTGAAAAACTGTTTTTT,CSVEKGRVSEKLFF
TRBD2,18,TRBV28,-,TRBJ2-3,TGTGCCTCCCGGAGGAGTCTAGCGGGAGGTCCTAGCACAGATACGCAGTATTTT,CASRRSLAGGPSTDTQYF
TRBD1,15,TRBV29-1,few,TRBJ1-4,TGCAGCGTTGTCGGACAGGGGGCAATGAATGAAAAACTGTTTTTT,CSVVGQGAMNEKLFF
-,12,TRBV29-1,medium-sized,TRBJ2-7,TGCAGCGTTGGATGGATTCGGGGGGAGCAGTACTTC,CSVGWIRGEQYF
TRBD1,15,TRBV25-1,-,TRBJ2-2,TGTGCCAGCAGTGCCGGGACAGGGGCCACCGGGGAGCTGTTTTTT,CASSAGTGATGELFF
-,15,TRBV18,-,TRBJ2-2,TGTGCCAGCTCACCACCGGGCCTTGGGACCGGGGAGCTGTTTTTT,CASSPPGLGTGELFF
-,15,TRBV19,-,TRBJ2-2,TGTGCCAGTATTGCAGGGAACGCGAACACCGGGGAGCTGTTTTTT,CASIAGNANTGELFF
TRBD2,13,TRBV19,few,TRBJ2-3,TGTGCCAGTTCTAGCGGGAGAACAGATACGCAGTATTTT,CASSSGRTDTQYF
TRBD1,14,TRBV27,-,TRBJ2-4,TGTGCCAGCAGTTTATGGCAGGGGGTGAACATTCAGTACTTC,CASSLWQGVNIQYF
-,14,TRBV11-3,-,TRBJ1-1,TGTGCCAGCAGCTTAAATCCGGGTGACACTGAAGCTTTCTTT,CASSLNPGDTEAFF
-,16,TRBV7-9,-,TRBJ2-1,TGTGCCAGCAGTCACCTCGGCGGGATAGGCTACAATGAGCAGTTCTTC,CASSHLGGIGYNEQFF
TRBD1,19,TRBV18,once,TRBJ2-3,TGTGCCAGCTCACTATCGACAGGGTCGTTGGGTTTTCGCACAGATACGCAGTATTTT,CASSLSTGSLGFRTDTQYF
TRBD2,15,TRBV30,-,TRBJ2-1,TGTGCCTGGAGCCCCGGGGGACTAGCGGCCGGAGAGCAGTTCTTC,CAWSPGGLAAGEQFF
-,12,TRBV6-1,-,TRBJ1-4,TGTGCCAGCAGTGAACCGAGGGGGAAACTGTTTTTT,CASSEPRGKLFF
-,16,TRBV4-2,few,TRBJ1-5,TGTGCCAGCAGCCAAGATGCAGGGCGCAGCAATCAGCCCCAGCATTTT,CASSQDAGRSNQPQHF
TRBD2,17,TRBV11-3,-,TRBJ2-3,TGTGCCAGCAGCTCCCTAAGGACTAGCGGGAGCACAGATACGCAGTATTTT,CASSSLRTSGSTDTQYF
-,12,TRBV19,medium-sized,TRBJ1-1,TGTGCCAGCAGACAGAGGAACACTGAAGCTTTCTTT,CASRQRNTEAFF
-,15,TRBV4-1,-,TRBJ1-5,TGCGCCAGCAGCCGCGAAGAGGGGGTGAATCAGCCCCAGCATTTT,CASSREEGVNQPQHF
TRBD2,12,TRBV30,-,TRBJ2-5,TGTGCCTGGGATACGGGGGGTGAGACCCAGTACTTC,CAWDTGGETQYF
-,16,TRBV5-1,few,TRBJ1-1,TGCGCCAGCAGCTATCAGGAAGACAGGAGGTACACTGAAGCTTTCTTT,CASSYQEDRRYTEAFF